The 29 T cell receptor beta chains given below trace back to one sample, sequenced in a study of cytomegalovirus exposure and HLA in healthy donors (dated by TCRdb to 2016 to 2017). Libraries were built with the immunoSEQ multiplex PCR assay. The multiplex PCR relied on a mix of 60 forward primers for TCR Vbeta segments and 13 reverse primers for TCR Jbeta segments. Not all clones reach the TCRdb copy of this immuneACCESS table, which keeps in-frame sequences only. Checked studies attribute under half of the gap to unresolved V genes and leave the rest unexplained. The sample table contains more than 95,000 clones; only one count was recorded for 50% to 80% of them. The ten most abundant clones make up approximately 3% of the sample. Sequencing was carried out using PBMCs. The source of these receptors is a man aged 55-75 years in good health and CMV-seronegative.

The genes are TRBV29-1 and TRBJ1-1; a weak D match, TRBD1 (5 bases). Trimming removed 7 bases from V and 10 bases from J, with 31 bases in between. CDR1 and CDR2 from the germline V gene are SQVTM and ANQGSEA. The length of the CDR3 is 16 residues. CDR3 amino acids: CSALGGVSRLPNGAFF. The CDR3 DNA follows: TGCAGCGCGCTCGGAGGGGTCTCAAGACTGCCGAATGGAGCTTTCTTT.

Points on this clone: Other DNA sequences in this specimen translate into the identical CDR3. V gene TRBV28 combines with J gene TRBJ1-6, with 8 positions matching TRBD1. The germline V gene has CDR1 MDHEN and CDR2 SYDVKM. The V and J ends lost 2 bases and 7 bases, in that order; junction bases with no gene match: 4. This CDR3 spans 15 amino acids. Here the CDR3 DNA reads TGTGCCAGCAGTTTACGACAGGGGCCAAATTCACCCCTCCACTTT. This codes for CASSLRQGPNSPLHF.

CDR3 sequence (DNA): TGTGCCAGCAGCCGACACGAATTTTCAACAACTAATGAAAAACTGTTTTTT. Its translation: CASSRHEFSTTNEKLFF. J is TRBJ1-4 and V is TRBV28; D unresolved. The germline V gene has CDR1 MDHEN and CDR2 SYDVKM. Between the trimmed V and J ends, which lost 6 bases and 0 bases, there was a span of 17 bases. The CDR3 contains 17 residues. Variable domain in full (rest from reference TRBV28 and TRBJ1-4): DVKVTQSSRYLVKRTGEKVFLECVQDMDHENMFWYRQDPGLGLRLIYFSYDVKMKEKGDIPEGYSVSREKKERFSLILESASTNQTSMYLCASSRHEFSTTNEKLFFGSGTQLSVL.

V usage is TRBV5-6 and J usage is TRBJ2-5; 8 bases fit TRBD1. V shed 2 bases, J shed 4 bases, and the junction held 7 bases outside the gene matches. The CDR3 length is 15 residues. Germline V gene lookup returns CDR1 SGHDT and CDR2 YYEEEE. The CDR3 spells CASSFQQGTGETQYF. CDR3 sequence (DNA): TGTGCCAGCAGCTTTCAACAGGGGACAGGAGAGACCCAGTACTTC.

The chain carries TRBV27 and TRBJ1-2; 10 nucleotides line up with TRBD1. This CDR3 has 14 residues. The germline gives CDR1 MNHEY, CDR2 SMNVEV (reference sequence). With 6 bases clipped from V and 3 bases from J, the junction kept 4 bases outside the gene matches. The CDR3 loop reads CASSRDRGYYGYTF. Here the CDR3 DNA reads TGTGCCAGCAGCCGGGACAGGGGATACTATGGCTACACCTTC.

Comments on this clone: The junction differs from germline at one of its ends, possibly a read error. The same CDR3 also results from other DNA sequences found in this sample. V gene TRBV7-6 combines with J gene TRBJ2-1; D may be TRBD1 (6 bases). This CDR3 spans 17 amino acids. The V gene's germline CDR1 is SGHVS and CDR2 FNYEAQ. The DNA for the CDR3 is TGCGCCAGCAGCTTACCCATGTACAGGGAAGAACACAATGAGCAGTTCTTC. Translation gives CASSLPMYREEHNEQFF.

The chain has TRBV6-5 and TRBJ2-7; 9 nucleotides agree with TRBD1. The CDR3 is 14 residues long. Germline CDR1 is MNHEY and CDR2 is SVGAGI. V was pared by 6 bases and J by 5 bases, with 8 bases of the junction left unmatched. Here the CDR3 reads CASRAGTGINEQYF. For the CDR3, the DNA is TGTGCCAGCAGGGCCGGGACAGGGATTAACGAGCAGTACTTC.

CDR3 nucleotide sequence: TGTGCCAGCAGCCTGACAGGGGGCGGAACGGCGGACACTGAAGCTTTCTTT. Its translation: CASSLTGGGTADTEAFF. The chain recombines TRBV7-9 with TRBJ1-1; 10 nucleotides align to TRBD1. Germline assignment: CDR1 SEHNR and CDR2 FQNEAQ (reference sequence). V was clipped by 5 bases and J by 3 bases; unmatched bases: 12. The CDR3 has 17 amino acids. The variable domain in full, completed from reference TRBV7-9 and TRBJ1-1, reads DTGVSQNPRHKITKRGQNVTFRCDPISEHNRLYWYRQTLGQGPEFLTYFQNEAQLEKSRLLSDRFSAERPKGSFSTLEIQRTEQGDSAMYLCASSLTGGGTADTEAFFGQGTRLTVV.

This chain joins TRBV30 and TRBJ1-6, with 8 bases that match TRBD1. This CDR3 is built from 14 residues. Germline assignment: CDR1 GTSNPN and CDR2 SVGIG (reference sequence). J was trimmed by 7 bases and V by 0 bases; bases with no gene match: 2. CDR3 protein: CAWSVGQGNSPLHF. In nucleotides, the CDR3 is TGTGCCTGGAGTGTTGGACAGGGAAATTCACCCCTCCACTTT.

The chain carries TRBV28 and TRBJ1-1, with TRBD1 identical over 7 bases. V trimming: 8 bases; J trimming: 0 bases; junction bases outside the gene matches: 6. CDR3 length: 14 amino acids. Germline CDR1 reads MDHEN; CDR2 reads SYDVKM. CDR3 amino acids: CASRTGAMNTEAFF. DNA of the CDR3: TGTGCCAGCCGTACAGGGGCGATGAACACTGAAGCTTTCTTT.

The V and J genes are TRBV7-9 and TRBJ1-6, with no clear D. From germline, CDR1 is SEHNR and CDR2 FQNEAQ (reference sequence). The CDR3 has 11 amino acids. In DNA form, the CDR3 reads TGTTCCATTCACCAGAATTCACCCCTCCACTTT. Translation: CSIHQNSPLHF.

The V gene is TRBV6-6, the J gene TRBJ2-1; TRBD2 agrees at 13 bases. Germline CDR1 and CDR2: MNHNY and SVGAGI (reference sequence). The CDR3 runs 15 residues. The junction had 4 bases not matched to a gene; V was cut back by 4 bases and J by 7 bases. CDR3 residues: CASSSRTSGGNEQFF. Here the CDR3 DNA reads TGTGCCAGCAGTTCACGGACTAGCGGGGGAAATGAGCAGTTCTTC.

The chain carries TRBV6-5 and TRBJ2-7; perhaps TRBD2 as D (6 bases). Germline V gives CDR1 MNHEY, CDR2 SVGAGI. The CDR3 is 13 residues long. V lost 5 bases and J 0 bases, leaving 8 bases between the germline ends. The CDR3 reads CASSLRDSYEQYF. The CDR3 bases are TGTGCCAGCAGTCTGCGGGACTCCTACGAGCAGTACTTC.

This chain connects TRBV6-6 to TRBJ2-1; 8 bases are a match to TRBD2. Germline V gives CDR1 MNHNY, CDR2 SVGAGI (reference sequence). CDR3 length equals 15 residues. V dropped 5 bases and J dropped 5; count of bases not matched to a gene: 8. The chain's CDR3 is CASSGTRRLDNEQFF. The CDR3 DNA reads TGTGCCAGCAGTGGGACTAGAAGGTTGGACAATGAGCAGTTCTTC.

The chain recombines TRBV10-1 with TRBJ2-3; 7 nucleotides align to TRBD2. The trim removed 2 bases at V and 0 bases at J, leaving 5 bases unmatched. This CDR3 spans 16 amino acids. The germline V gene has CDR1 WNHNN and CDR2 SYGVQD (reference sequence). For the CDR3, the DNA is TGCGCCAGCAGTGAGAATACGGGGGGTAGCACAGATACGCAGTATTTT. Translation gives CASSENTGGSTDTQYF.

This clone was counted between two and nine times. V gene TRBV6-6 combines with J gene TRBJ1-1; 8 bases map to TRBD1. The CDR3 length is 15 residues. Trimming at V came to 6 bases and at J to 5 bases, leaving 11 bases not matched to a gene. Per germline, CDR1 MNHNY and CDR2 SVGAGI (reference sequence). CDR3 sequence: CASRHIGQGGTEAFF. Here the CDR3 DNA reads TGTGCCAGCAGACACATAGGACAGGGTGGAACTGAAGCTTTCTTT.

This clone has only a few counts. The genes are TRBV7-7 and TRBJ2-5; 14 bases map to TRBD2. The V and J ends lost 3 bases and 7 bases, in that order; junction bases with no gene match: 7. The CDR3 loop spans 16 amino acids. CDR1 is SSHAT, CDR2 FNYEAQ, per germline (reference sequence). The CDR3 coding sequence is TGTGCCAGCAGCTTTACGGGACTAGCGGGAGACGGGACCCAGTACTTC. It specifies CASSFTGLAGDGTQYF.

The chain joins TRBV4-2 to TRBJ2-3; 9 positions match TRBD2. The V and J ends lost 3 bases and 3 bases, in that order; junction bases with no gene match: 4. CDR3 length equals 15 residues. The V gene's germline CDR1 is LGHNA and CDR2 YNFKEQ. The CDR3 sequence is CASSQVSGSTDTQYF. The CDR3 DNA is TGTGCCAGCAGCCAGGTTAGCGGGAGTACAGATACGCAGTATTTT.

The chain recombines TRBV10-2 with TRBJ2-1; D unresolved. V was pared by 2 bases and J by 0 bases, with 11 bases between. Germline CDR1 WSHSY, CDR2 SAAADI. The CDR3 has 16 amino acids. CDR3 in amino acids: CASSEVKESSYNEQFF. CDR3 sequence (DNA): TGCGCCAGCAGTGAGGTCAAGGAGAGCTCCTACAATGAGCAGTTCTTC.

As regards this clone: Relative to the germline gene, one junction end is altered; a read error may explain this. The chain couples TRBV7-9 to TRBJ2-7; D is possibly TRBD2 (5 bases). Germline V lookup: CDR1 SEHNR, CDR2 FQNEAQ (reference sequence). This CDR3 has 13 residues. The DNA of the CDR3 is TGTTCCAGCAGCTCCACTAGTGCCTACGAGCAGTACTTC. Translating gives CSSSSTSAYEQYF.

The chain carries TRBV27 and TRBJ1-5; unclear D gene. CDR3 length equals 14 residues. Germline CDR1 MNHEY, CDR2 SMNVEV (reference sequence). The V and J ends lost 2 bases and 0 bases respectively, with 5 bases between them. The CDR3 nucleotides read TGTGCCAGCAGTTTAGGGCATAGCAATCAGCCCCAGCATTTT. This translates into CASSLGHSNQPQHF.

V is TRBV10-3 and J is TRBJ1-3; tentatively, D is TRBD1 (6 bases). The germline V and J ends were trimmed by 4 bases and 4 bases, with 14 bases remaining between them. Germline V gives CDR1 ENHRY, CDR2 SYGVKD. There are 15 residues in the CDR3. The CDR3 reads CAISGRQGLGNTIYF. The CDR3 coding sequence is TGTGCCATCAGTGGCAGGCAGGGGCTCGGAAACACCATATATTTT.

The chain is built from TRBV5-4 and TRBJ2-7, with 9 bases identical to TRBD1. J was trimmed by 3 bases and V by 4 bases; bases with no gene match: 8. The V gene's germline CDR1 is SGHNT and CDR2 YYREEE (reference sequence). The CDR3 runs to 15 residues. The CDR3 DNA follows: TGTGCCAGCAGCCCTGACAGGGGGAGGTACTACGAGCAGTACTTC. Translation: CASSPDRGRYYEQYF.

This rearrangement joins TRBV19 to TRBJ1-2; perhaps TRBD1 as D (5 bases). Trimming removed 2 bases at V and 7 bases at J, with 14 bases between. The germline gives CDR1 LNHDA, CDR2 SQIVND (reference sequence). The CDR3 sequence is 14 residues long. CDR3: CASSISSDTLGYTF. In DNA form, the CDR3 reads TGTGCCAGTAGTATATCCTCGGACACCCTTGGCTACACCTTC.

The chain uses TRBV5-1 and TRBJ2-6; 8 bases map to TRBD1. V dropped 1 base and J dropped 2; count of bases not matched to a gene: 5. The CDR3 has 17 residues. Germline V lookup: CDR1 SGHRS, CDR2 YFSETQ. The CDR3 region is CASSLWTGNTGANVLTF. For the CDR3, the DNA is TGCGCCAGCAGCTTGTGGACAGGGAACACTGGGGCCAACGTCCTGACTTTC.

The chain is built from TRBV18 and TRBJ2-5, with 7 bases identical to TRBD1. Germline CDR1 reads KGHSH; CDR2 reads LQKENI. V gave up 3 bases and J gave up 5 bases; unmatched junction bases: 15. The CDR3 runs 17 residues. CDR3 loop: CASSPPNSLTGRETQYF. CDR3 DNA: TGTGCCAGCTCACCCCCGAACTCATTGACAGGGCGGGAGACCCAGTACTTC.

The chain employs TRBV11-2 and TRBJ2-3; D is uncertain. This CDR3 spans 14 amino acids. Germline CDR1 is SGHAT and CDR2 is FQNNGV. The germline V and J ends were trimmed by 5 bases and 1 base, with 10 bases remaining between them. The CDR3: CASSPDRGTDTQYF. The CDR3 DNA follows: TGTGCCAGCAGCCCCGACCGGGGCACAGATACGCAGTATTTT. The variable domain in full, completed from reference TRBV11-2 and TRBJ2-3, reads EAGVAQSPRYKIIEKRQSVAFWCNPISGHATLYWYQQILGQGPKLLIQFQNNGVVDDSQLPKDRFSAERLKGVDSTLKIQPAKLEDSAVYLCASSPDRGTDTQYFGPGTRLTVL.

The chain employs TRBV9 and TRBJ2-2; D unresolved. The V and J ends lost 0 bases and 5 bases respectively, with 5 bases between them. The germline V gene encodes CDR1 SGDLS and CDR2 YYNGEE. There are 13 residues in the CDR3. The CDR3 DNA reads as TGTGCCAGCAGCGTAGACGGGACCGGGGAGCTGTTTTTT. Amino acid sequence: CASSVDGTGELFF.

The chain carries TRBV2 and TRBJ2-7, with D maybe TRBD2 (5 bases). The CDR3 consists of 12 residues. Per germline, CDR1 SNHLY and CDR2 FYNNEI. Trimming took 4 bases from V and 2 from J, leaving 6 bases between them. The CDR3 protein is CASSVSAYEQYF. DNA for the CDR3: TGTGCCAGCAGTGTTAGCGCCTACGAGCAGTACTTC. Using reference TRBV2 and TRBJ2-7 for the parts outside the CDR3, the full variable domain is EPEVTQTPSHQVTQMGQEVILRCVPISNHLYFYWYRQILGQKVEFLVSFYNNEISEKSEIFDDQFSVERPDGSNFTLKIRSTKLEDSAMYFCASSVSAYEQYFGPGTRLTVT.